The rows below give T cell receptor beta chains drawn from one sample of a study of T cells in Graves' hyperthyroidism and ophthalmopathy. From the multiplex PCR reads, TCRdb called clonotypes with MiXCR, one entry per CDR3 protein. Of under 500,000 distinct CDR3 sequences listed, over 12% are singletons. Sequencing was done on a sample of blood. The receptor source for this set is a man aged 45-65 years with Graves' ophthalmopathy. Both conserved end residues are part of each CDR3. D genes are given only for firm matches. Clone size appears in some rows only: once, few, many, or a class for an expanded clone.

j_call	v_call	d_call	clone_size	cdr3_aa	cdr3_nt
TRBJ1-4	TRBV7-9	TRBD1	many	CASSLGQGKGEKLFF	TGTGCCAGCAGCCTCGGACAGGGAAAAGGTGAAAAACTGTTTTTT
TRBJ2-7	TRBV27	NA	many	CASSLVDHSYEQYF	TGTGCCAGCAGCCTAGTGGACCACTCCTACGAGCAGTACTTC
TRBJ1-4	TRBV7-8	NA	NA	CASSLFDGWGSEKLFF	TGTGCCAGCAGCTTATTTGACGGCTGGGGGAGTGAAAAACTGTTTTTT
TRBJ2-1	TRBV20-1	NA	few	CSVTKGGRSRYNEQFF	TGCAGTGTCACTAAAGGAGGGAGGAGCCGCTACAATGAGCAGTTCTTC
TRBJ2-7	TRBV5-1	TRBD1	many	CASRSPGTGTEQYF	TGCGCCAGCAGATCCCCCGGGACAGGCACCGAGCAGTACTTC
TRBJ1-1	TRBV12-3/TRBV12-4	NA	few	CASSSKQDTEAFF	TGTGCCAGCAGTTCTAAACAGGACACTGAAGCTTTCTTT
TRBJ2-1	TRBV28	TRBD2	many	CASPAPSGRLSEQFF	TGTGCCAGCCCGGCCCCTAGCGGGAGGTTGAGTGAGCAGTTCTTC
TRBJ2-2	TRBV6-2/TRBV6-3	TRBD2	many	CASSYLAGGLSTGELFF	TGTGCCAGCAGTTATCTAGCGGGAGGCCTGAGCACCGGGGAGCTGTTTTTT
TRBJ1-1	TRBV28	NA	few	CASRVVSEAFF	TGTGCCAGCAGGGTTGTGTCTGAAGCTTTCTTT
TRBJ2-7	TRBV15	TRBD1	few	CATTGTGDEQYF	TGTGCCACCACCGGGACAGGCGACGAGCAGTACTTC
TRBJ1-1	TRBV20-1	NA	many	CSVPRNTEAFF	TGCAGTGTTCCCAGAAACACTGAAGCTTTCTTT
TRBJ2-1	TRBV3-1	TRBD1	many	CASSVTGTGGNEQFF	TGTGCCAGCAGCGTTACCGGGACAGGGGGCAATGAGCAGTTCTTC
TRBJ2-7	TRBV27	TRBD2	many	CASSQSGRALSEQYF	TGTGCCAGCAGCCAAAGCGGGAGGGCCCTCTCCGAGCAGTACTTC
TRBJ2-2	TRBV9	NA	NA	CASSEGRNTGELFF	TGTGCCAGCAGCGAGGGACGAAACACCGGGGAGCTGTTTTTT
TRBJ2-3	TRBV10-3	NA	NA	CAISEQSEGTQYF	TGTGCCATCAGTGAGCAGAGTGAGGGTACGCAGTATTTT
TRBJ2-2	TRBV11-1	NA	many	CASSLGWDTGELFF	TGTGCCAGCAGCTTAGGGTGGGACACCGGGGAGCTGTTTTTT
TRBJ1-1	TRBV12-3/TRBV12-4	NA	NA	CASSSHGFTEAFF	TGTGCCAGCAGTTCACACGGGTTCACTGAAGCTTTCTTT
TRBJ2-3	TRBV2	NA	NA	CASSEARTDTRYF	TGTGCCAGCAGTGAAGCGAGGACAGATACGCGGTATTTT
TRBJ2-1	TRBV5-1	NA	few	CASSWPGNEQFF	TGCGCCAGCAGCTGGCCCGGCAATGAGCAGTTCTTC
TRBJ1-3	TRBV12-3/TRBV12-4	NA	few	CASSPFSLRSSGDTIYF	TGTGCCAGCAGTCCATTTTCGTTGAGGTCCTCTGGAGACACCATATATTTT
TRBJ2-1	TRBV5-1	TRBD2	many	CASSPVGGLAGGPSSYNEQFF	TGCGCCAGCAGCCCAGTAGGGGGACTAGCGGGAGGGCCTAGCTCCTACAATGAGCAGTTCTTC
TRBJ2-7	TRBV19	TRBD2	NA	CASSKREHYEQYF	TGTGCCAGTAGTAAGCGGGAGCATTACGAGCAGTACTTC
TRBJ1-1	TRBV19	NA	NA	CASSGLLNTEAFF	TGTGCCAGTAGTGGACTCCTGAACACTGAAGCTTTCTTT
TRBJ2-7	TRBV20-1	TRBD2	many	CSVQLAGSFNAYEQYF	TGCAGTGTTCAACTAGCGGGTTCCTTCAATGCCTACGAGCAGTACTTC
TRBJ2-7	TRBV9	NA	few	CASSLRGDGEQYF	TGTGCCAGCAGCCTCAGGGGGGACGGGGAGCAGTACTTC
TRBJ2-1	TRBV9	TRBD2	few	CASSVNVAGNEQFF	TGTGCCAGCAGCGTAAATGTAGCGGGGAATGAGCAGTTCTTC
TRBJ2-1	TRBV7-9	TRBD2	many	CASSQAGGTYNEQFF	TGTGCCAGCAGCCAGGCGGGAGGGACTTACAATGAGCAGTTCTTC
TRBJ2-7	TRBV11-2	TRBD1	many	CASSLVRDRGYEQYF	TGTGCCAGCAGCTTAGTCCGGGACAGGGGCTACGAGCAGTACTTC
TRBJ2-1	TRBV5-1	TRBD2	few	CASSLAGGPSYNEQFF	TGCGCCAGCAGCTTGGCGGGAGGGCCTTCCTACAATGAGCAGTTCTTC